The present entry profiles one T cell receptor beta chain with its context. The data belong to a study of blood T cell repertoires in COVID-19. Study as a whole: Acute and convalescent COVID-19 samples came from the United States, Italy and Spain. In each case, the material was cDNA or gDNA derived from T cells, B-cell-depleted T cells, or PBMCs.

Per the authors' pipeline: Using reference gene primer amplification, nucleated cell counts were estimated. Only in-frame clones appear in the TCRdb table, and some are missing; sequencing was by immunoSEQ multiplex PCR. That table furnishes V, J and clone size, whereas the DNA furnished D and trimming. This table holds some 150,000 clones, approximately 86% found once. With V trimmed by 1 base and J by 2 bases, 8 bases remained unmatched. Looked up from germline, CDR1 is LGHNA and CDR2 is YSLEER. This CDR3 has 16 amino acids. Sequencing was performed on peripheral blood. This TCR came from an older man with acute or convalescent COVID-19. This sequence joins TRBV4-3 and TRBJ2-7; 7 positions match TRBD1. This chain's CDR3 is CASSQGGGQATYEQYF. The CDR3 nucleotides are TGCGCCAGCAGCCAAGGGGGCGGACAGGCAACCTACGAGCAGTACTTC.